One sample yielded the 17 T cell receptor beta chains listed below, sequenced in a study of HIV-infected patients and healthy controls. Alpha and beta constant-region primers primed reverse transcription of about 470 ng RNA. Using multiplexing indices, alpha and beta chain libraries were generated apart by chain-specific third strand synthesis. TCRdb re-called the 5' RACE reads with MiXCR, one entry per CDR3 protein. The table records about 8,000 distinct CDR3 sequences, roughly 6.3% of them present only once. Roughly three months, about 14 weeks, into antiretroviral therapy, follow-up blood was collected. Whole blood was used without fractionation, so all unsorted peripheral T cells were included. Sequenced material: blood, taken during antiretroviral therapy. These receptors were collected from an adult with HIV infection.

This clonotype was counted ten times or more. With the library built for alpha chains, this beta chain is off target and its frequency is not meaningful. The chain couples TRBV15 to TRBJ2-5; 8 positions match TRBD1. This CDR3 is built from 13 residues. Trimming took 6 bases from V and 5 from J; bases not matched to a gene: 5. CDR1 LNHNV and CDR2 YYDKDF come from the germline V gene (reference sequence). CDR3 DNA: TGTGCCACCAGATCAGGGGGCCTGGAGACCCAGTACTTC. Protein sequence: CATRSGGLETQYF.

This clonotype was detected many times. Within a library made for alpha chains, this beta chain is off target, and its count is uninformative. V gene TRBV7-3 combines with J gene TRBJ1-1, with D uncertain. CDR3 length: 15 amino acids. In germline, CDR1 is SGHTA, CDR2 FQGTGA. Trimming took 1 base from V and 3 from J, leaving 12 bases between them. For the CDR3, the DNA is TGTGCCAGCAGCTTAATTCCGGGAATGGACACTGAAGCTTTCTTT. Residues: CASSLIPGMDTEAFF.

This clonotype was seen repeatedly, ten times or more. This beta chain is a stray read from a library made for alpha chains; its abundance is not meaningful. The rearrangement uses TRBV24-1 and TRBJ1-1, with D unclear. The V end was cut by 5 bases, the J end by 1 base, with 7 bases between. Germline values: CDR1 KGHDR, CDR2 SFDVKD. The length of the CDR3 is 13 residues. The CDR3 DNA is TGTGCCACCAGTGCCTGGGGGAACACTGAAGCTTTCTTT. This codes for CATSAWGNTEAFF.

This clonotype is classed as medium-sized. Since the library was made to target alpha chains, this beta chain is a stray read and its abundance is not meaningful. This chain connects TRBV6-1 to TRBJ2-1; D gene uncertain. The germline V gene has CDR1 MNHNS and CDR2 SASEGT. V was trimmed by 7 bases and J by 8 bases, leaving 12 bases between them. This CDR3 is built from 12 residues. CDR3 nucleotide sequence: TGTGCCAGCATGCTGGGTCTCCATGAGCAGTTCTTC. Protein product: CASMLGLHEQFF.

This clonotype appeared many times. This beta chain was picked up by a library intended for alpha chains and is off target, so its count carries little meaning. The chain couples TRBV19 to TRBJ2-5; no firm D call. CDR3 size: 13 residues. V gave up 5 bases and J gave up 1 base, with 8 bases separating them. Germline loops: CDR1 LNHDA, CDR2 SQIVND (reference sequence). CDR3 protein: CASSRSFQETQYF. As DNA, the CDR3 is TGTGCCAGTAGTCGATCATTCCAAGAGACCCAGTACTTC.

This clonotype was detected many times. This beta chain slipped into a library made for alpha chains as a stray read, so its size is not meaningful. CDR3: CASRQSEAVEKLFF. CDR3 DNA sequence: TGTGCCAGCAGGCAGTCAGAAGCGGTTGAAAAACTGTTTTTT. The rearrangement uses TRBV14 and TRBJ1-4; no clear D. Germline CDR1 SGHDN, CDR2 FVKESK. The CDR3 length is 14 residues. The V end was cut by 6 bases, the J end by 7 bases, with 15 bases between.

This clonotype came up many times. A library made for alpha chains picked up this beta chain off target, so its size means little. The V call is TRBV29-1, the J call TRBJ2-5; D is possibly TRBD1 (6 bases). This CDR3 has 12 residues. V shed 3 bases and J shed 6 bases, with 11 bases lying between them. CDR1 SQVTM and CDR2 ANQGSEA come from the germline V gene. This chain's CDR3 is CSVDPGEKTQYF. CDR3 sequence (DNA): TGCAGCGTTGATCCAGGGGAGAAGACCCAGTACTTC.

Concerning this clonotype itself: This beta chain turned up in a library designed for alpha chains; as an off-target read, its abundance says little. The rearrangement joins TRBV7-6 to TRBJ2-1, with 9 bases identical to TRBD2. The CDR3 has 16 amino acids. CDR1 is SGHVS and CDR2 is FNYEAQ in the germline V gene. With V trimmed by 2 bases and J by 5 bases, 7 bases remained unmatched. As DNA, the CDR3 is TGTGCCAGCAGCTTATATAGCGGGAGCGGGAACAATGAGCAGTTCTTC. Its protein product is CASSLYSGSGNNEQFF.

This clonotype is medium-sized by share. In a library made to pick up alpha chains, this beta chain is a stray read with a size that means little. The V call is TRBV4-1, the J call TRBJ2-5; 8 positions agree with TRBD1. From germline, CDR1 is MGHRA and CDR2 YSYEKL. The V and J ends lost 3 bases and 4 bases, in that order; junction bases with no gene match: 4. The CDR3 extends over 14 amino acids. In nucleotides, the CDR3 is TGCGCCAGCAGCCACGGACAGGGACCAGAGACCCAGTACTTC. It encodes CASSHGQGPETQYF.

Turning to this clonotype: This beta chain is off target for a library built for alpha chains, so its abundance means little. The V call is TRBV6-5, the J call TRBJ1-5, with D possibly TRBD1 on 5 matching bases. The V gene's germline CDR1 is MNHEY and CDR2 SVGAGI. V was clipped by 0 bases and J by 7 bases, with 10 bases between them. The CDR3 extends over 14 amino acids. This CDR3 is CASSYSGVGQPQHF. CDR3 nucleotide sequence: TGTGCCAGCAGTTACTCAGGGGTAGGACAGCCCCAGCATTTT.

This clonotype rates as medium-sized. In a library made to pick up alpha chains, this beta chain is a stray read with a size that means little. The chain's CDR3 is CASSQDEGVRGANVLTF. The CDR3 bases are TGTGCCAGCAGCCAAGATGAAGGGGTGCGCGGGGCCAACGTCCTGACTTTC. The rearrangement joins TRBV3-1 to TRBJ2-6, with D maybe TRBD1 (5 bases). Germline V CDR1 and CDR2: LGHDT, YNNKEL (reference sequence). V was clipped by 0 bases and J by 4 bases, with 13 bases between them. This CDR3 is built from 17 residues.

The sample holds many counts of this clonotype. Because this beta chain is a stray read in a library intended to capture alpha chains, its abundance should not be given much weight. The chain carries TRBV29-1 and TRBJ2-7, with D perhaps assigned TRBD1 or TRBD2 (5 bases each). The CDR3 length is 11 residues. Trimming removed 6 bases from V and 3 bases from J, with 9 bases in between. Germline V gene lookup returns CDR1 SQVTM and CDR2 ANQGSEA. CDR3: CSVEDIYEQYF. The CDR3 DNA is TGCAGCGTGGAGGACATCTACGAGCAGTACTTC.

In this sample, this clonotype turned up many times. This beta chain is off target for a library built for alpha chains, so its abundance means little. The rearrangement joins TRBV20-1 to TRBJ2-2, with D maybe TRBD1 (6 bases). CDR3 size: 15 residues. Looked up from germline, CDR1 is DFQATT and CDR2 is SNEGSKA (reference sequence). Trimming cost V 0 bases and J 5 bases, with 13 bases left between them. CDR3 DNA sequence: TGCAGTGCTAGAGATACCCGGGACACAACCGGGGAGCTGTTTTTT. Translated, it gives CSARDTRDTTGELFF.

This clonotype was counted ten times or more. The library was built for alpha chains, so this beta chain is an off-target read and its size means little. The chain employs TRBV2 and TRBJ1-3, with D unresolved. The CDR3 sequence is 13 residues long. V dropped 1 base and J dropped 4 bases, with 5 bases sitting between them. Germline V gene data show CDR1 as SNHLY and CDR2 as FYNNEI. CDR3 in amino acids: CASSEVPGNTIYF. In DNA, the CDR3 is TGTGCCAGCAGTGAAGTTCCGGGAAACACCATATATTTT.

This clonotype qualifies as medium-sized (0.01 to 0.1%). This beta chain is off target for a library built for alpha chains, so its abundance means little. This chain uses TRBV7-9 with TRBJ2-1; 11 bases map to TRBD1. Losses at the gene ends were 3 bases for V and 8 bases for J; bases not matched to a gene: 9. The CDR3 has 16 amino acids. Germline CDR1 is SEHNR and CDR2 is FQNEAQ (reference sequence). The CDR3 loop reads CASSFRPGQGVDEQFF. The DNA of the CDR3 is TGTGCCAGCAGCTTCCGGCCGGGACAGGGGGTGGATGAGCAGTTCTTC. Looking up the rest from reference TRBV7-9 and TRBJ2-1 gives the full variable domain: DTGVSQNPRHKITKRGQNVTFRCDPISEHNRLYWYRQTLGQGPEFLTYFQNEAQLEKSRLLSDRFSAERPKGSFSTLEIQRTEQGDSAMYLCASSFRPGQGVDEQFFGPGTRLTVL.

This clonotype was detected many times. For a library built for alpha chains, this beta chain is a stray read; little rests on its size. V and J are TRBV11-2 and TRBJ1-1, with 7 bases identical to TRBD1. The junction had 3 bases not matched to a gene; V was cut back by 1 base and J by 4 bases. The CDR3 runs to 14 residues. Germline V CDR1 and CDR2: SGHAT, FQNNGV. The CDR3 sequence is CASSLVQGGTEAFF. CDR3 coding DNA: TGTGCCAGCAGCTTAGTCCAGGGGGGCACTGAAGCTTTCTTT.

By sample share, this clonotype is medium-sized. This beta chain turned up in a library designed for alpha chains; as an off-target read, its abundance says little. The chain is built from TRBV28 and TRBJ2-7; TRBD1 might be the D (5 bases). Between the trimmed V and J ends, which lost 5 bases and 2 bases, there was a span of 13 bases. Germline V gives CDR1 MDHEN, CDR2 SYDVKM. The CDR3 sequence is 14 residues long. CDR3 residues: CASSTRTTTYEQYF. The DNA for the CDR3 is TGTGCCAGCAGTACTCGGACAACTACCTACGAGCAGTACTTC.